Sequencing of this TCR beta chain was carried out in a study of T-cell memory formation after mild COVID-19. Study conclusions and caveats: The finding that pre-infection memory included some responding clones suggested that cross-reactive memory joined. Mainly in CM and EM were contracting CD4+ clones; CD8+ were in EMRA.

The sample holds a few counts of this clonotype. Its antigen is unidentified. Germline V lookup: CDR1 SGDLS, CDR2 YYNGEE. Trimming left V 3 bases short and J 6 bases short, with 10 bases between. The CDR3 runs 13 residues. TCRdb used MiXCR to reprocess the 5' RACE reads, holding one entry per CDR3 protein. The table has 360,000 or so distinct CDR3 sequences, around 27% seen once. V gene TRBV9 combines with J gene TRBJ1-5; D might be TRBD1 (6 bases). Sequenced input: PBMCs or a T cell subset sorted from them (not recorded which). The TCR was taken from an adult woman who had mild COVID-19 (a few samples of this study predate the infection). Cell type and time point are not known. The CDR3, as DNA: TGTGCCAGCAGCGCAGGGGAGGCTCAGCCCCAGCATTTT. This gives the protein CASSAGEAQPQHF. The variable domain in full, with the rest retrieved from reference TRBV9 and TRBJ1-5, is DSGVTQTPKHLITATGQRVTLRCSPRSGDLSVYWYQQSLDQGLQFLIQYYNGEERAKGNILERFSAQQFPDLHSELNLSSLELGDSALYFCASSAGEAQPQHFGDGTRLSIL.